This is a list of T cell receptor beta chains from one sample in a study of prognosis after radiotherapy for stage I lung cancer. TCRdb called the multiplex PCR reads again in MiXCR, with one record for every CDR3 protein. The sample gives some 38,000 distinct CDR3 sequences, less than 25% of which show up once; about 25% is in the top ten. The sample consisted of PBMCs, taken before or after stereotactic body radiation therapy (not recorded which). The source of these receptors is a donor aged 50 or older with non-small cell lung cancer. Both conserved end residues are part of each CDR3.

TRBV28,CASSMGGDLYGYTF
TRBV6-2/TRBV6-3,CASRRNGGPTYNSEAFF
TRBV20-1,CSATWTDEAFF
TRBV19,CASSIRGGGPEAFF
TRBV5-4,CASSLLQGDEKLFF
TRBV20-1,CSARDSSGTSGRAANIQYF
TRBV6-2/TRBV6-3,CASRRGRASSGANVLTF
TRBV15,CATSRVQGVSGYTF
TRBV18,CASSPQGPSNEQFF
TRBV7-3,CASSLKGAPASGNTIYF
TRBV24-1,CATSDSASASATQYF
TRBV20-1,CSARDLSGLAGSNEQFF
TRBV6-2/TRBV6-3,CASRCSLGRAVTHFSYEQYF
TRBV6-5,CASSSGGTGGYTF
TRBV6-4,CASSECGGEGMNSPLHF
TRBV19,CASRGGNYNEQFF
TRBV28,CASSRKRSSGANVLTF
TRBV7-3,CASSLGLAGIADTQYF
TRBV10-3,CATGTGGNSPLHF
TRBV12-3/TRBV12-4,CASSARVQETQYF
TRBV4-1,CASSQPFKRERGGELFF
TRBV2,CASRVGVSSEQYF
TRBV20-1,CSAPPGIGYEQYF
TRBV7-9,CASSLLGGVAGANVLTF
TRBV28,CASITPPGIAGYTDTQYF
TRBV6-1,CASSPDRGQRKTEAFF
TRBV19,CAGFIGSLRPQHF
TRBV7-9,CASSPNRRTTNEKLFF
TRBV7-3,CASSPRRGDRGNYNEQFF
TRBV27,CASSFFLAGPYEQYF
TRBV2,CASRGDRNTEAFF
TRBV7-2,CASSLGNLRASNQPQHF
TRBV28,CASSLFRNEQFF
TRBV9,CASSIAGQNTGELFF
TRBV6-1,CASSESPSSYEQYF
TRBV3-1,CASSRDREAFF
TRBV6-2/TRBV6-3,CASRWPSYEQYF
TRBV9,CVSSARSGRGSGTGELFF
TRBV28,CASSLSSGGALGEQYF
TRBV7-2,CASSPGLAVPSGELFF
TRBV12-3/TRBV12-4,CASSFVQGDWLDEQYF
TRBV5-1,CASSFGGLHTTEAFF
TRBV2,CASRPQGQSNEKLFF
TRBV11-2,CASSKDRGIYNEQFF
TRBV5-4,CASSLWLAGGQDTQYF
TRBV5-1,CASSLEHTGELFF
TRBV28,CASSRANASTEQYF
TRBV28,CASSLYGVGEQYF
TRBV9,CASSPAGTGNSPLHF
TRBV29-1,CSVGYRVQETQYF
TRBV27,CASRKVSNQPQHF